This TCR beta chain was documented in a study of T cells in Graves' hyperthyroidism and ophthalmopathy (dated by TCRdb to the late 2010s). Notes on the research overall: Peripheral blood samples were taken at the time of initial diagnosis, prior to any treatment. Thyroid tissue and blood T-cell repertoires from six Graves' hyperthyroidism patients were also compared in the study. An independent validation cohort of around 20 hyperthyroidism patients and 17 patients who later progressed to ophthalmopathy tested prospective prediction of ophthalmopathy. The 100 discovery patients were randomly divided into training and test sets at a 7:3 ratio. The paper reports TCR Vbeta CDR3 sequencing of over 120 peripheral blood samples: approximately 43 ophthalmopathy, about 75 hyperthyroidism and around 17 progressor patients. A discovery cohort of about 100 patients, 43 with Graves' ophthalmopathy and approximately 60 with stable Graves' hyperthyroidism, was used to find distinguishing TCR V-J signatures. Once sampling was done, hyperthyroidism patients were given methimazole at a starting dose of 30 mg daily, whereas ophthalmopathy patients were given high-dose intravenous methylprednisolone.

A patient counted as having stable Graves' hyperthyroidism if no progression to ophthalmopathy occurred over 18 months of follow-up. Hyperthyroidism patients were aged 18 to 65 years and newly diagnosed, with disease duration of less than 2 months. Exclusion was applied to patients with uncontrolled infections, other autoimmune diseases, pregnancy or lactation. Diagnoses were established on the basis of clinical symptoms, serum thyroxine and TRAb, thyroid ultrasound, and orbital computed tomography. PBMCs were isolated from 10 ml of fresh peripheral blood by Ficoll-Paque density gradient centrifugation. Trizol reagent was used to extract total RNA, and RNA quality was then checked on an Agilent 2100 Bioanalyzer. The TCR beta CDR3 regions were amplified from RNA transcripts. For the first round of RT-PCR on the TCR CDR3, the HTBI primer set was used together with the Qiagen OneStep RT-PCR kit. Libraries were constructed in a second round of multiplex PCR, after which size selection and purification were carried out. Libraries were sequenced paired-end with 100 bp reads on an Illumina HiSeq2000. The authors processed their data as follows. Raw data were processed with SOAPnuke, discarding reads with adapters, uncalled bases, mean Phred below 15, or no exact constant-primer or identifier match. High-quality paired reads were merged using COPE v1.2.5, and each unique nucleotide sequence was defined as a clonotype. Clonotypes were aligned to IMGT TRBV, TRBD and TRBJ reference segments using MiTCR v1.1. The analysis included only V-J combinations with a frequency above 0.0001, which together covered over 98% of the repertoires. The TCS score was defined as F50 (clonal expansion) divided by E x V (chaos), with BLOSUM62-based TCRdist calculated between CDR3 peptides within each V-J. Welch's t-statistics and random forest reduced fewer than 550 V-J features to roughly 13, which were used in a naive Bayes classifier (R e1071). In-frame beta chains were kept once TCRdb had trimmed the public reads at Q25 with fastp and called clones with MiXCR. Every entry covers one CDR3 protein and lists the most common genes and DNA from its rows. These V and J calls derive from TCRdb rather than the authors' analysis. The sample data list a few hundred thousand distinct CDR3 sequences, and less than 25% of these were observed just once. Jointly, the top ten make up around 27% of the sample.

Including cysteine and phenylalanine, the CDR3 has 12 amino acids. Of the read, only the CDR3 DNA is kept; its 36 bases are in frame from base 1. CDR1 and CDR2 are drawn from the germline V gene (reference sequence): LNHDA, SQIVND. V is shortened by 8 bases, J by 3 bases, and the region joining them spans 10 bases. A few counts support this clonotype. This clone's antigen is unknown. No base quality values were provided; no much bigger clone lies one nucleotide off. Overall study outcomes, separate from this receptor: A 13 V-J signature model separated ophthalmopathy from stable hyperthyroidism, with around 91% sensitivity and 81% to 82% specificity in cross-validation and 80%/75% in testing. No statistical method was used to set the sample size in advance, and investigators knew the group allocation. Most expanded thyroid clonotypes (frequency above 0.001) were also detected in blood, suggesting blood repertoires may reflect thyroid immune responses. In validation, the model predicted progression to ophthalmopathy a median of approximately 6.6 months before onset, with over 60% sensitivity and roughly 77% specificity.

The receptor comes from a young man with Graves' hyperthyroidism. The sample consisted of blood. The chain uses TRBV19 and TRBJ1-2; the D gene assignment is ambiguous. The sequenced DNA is TGTGCCAGTTCCCCACACGACTATGGCTACACCTTC. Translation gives CASSPHDYGYTF.